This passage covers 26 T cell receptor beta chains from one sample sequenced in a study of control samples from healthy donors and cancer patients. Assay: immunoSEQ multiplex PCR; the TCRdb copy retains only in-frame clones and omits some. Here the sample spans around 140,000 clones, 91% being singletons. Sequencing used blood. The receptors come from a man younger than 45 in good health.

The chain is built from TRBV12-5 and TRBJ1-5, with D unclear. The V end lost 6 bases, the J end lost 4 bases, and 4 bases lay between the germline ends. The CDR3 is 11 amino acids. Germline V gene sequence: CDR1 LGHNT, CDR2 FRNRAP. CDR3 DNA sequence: TGTGCTAGTGGGGGAAATCAGCCCCAGCATTTT. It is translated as CASGGNQPQHF. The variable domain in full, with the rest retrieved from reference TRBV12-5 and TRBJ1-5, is DARVTQTPRHKVTEMGQEVTMRCQPILGHNTVFWYRQTMMQGLELLAYFRNRAPLDDSGMPKDRFSAEMPDATLATLKIQPSEPRDSAVYFCASGGNQPQHFGDGTRLSIL.

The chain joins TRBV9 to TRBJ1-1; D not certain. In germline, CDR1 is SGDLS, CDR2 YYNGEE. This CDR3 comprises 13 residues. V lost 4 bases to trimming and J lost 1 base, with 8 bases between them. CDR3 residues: CASSFYSNTEAFF. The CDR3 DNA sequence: TGTGCCAGCAGCTTCTATTCGAACACTGAAGCTTTCTTT.

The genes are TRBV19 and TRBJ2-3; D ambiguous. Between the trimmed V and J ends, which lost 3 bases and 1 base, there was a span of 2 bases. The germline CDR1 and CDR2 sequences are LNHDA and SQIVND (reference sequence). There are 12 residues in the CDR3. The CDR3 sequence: CASSIGTDTQYF. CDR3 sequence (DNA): TGTGCCAGTAGTATCGGCACAGATACGCAGTATTTT.

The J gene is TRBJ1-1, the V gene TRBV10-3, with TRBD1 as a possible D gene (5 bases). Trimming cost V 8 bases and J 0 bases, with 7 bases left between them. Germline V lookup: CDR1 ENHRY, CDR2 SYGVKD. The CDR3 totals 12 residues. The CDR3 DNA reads TGTGCCATCGGGGGATTGAACACTGAAGCTTTCTTT. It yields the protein CAIGGLNTEAFF.

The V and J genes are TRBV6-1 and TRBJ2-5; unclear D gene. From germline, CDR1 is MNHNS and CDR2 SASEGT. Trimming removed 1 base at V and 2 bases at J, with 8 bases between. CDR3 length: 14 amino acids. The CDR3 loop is CASSEGAVQETQYF. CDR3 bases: TGTGCCAGCAGTGAAGGGGCGGTACAAGAGACCCAGTACTTC.

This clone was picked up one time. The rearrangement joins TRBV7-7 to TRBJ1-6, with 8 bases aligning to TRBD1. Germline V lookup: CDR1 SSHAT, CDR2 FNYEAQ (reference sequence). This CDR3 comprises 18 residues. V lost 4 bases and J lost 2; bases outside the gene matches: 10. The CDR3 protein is CASSSEIPGGAYNSPLHF. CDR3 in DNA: TGTGCCAGCAGCTCTGAAATCCCAGGGGGCGCCTATAATTCACCCCTCCACTTT. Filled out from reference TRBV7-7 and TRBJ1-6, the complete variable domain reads GAGVSQSPRYKVTKRGQDVTLRCDPISSHATLYWYQQALGQGPEFLTYFNYEAQPDKSGLPSDRFSAERPEGSISTLTIQRTEQRDSAMYRCASSSEIPGGAYNSPLHFGNGTRLTVT.

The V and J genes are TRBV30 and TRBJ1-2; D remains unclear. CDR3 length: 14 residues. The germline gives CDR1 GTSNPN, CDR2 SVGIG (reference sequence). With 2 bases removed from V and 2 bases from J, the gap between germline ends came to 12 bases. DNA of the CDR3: TGTGCCTGGAGTCGGGCCCCAATGAACTATGGCTACACCTTC. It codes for CAWSRAPMNYGYTF.

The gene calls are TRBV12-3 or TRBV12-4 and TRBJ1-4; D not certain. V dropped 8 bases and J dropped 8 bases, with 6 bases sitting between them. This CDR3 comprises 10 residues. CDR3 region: CASLGEKLFF. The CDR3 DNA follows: TGTGCCAGCTTAGGCGAAAAACTGTTTTTT.

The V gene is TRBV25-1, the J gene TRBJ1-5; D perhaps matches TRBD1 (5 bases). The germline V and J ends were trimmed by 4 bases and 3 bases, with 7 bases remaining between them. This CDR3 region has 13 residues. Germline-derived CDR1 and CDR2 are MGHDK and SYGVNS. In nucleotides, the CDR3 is TGTGCCAGCAGTGGACAGCTCAATCAGCCCCAGCATTTT. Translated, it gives CASSGQLNQPQHF.

CDR3 residues: CASSLKRGDTGELFF. The CDR3 nucleotides read TGTGCCAGCAGCTTGAAGAGGGGGGACACCGGGGAGCTGTTTTTT. The chain employs TRBV5-4 and TRBJ2-2; the D gene could be TRBD1 or TRBD2 (6 bases each). The V and J ends lost 1 base and 3 bases respectively, with 10 bases between them. This CDR3 comprises 15 residues. In germline, CDR1 is SGHNT, CDR2 YYREEE (reference sequence).

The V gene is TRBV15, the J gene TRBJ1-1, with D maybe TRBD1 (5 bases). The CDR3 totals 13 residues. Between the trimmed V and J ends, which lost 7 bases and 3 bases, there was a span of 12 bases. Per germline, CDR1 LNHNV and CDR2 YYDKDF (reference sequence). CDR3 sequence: CATKNMGDTEAFF. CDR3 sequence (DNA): TGTGCCACCAAGAACATGGGGGACACTGAAGCTTTCTTT.

This CDR3 reads CASSQGGQWTVSGNTIYF. As DNA, the CDR3 is TGTGCCAGCAGCCAAGGTGGCCAATGGACTGTCTCTGGAAACACCATATATTTT. J is TRBJ1-3 and V is TRBV14; D gene ambiguous. This CDR3 spans 18 amino acids. Germline V lookup: CDR1 SGHDN, CDR2 FVKESK. With 1 base removed from V and 0 bases from J, the gap between germline ends came to 16 bases.

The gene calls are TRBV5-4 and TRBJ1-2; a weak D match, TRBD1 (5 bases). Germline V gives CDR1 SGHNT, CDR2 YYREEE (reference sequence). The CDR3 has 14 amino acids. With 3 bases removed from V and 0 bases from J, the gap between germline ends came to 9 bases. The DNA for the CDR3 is TGTGCCAGCAGCTCCGGGACGCCTAACTATGGCTACACCTTC. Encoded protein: CASSSGTPNYGYTF.

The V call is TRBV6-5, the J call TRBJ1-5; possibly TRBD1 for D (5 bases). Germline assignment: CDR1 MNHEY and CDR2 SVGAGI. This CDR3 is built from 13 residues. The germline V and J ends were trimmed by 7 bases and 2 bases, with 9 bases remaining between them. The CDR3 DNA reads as TGTGCCAGCAAGCAGGGCGGCAATCAGCCCCAGCATTTT. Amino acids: CASKQGGNQPQHF.

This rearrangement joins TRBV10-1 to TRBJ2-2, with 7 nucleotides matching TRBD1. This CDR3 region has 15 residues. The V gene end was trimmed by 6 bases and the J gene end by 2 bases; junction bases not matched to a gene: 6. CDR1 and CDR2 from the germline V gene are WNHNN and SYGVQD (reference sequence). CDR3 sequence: CASRRDRANTGELFF. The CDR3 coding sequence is TGCGCCAGCAGGAGGGACAGAGCCAACACCGGGGAGCTGTTTTTT.

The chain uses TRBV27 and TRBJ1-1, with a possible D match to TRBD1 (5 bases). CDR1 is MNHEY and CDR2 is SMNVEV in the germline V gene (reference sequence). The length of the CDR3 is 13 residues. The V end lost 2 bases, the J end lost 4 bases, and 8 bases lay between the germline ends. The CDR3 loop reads CASSLGRVTEAFF. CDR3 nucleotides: TGTGCCAGCAGTTTAGGCAGGGTCACTGAAGCTTTCTTT.

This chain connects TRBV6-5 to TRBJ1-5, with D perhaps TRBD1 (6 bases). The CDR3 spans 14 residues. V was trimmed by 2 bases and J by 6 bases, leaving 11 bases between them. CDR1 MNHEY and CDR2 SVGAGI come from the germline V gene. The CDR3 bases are TGTGCCAGCAGTTACCTGGGGGCCGGTCAGCCCCAGCATTTT. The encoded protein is CASSYLGAGQPQHF.

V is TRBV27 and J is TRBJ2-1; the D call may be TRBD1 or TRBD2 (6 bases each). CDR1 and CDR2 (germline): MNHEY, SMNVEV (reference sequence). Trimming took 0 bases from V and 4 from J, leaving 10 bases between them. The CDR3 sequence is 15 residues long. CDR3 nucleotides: TGTGCCAGCAGTTTATCGAGGGGGACTTACAATGAGCAGTTCTTC. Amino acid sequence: CASSLSRGTYNEQFF.

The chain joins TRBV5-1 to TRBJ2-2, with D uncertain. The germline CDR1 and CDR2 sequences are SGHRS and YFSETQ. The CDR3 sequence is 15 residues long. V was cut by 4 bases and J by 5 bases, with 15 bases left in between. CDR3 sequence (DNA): TGCGCCAGCAGCGGGATCTCCCGAGGAACCGGGGAGCTGTTTTTT. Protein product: CASSGISRGTGELFF.

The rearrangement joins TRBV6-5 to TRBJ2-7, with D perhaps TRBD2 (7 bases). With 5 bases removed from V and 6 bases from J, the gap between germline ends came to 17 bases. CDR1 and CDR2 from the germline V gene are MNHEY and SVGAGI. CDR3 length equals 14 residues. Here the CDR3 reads CASSQRDGGLEQYF. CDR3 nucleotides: TGTGCCAGCAGTCAAAGGGACGGGGGGCTCGAGCAGTACTTC.

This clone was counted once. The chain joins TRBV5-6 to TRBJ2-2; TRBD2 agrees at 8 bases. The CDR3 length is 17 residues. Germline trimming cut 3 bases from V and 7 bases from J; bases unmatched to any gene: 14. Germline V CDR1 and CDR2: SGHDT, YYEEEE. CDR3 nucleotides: TGTGCCAGCAGCTCGACCTTTGCGGGGGGATTTGGCGGGGAGCTGTTTTTT. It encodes CASSSTFAGGFGGELFF. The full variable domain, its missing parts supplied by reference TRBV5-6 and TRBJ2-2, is DAGVTQSPTHLIKTRGQQVTLRCSPKSGHDTVSWYQQALGQGPQFIFQYYEEEERQRGNFPDRFSGHQFPNYSSELNVNALLLGDSALYLCASSSTFAGGFGGELFFGEGSRLTVL.

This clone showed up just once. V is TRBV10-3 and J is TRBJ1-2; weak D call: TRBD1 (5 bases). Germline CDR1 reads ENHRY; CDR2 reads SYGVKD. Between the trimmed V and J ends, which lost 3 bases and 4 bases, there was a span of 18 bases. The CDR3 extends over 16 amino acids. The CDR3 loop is CAISDPRAFRLYGYTF. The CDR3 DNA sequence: TGTGCCATCAGTGACCCCAGGGCATTTAGGCTCTATGGCTACACCTTC.

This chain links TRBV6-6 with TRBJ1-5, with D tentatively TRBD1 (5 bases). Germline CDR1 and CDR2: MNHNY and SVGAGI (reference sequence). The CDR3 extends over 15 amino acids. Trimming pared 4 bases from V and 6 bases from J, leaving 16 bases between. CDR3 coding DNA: TGTGCCAGCAGTTTTAGTTCGACAGCAGGTCAGCCCCAGCATTTT. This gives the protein CASSFSSTAGQPQHF.

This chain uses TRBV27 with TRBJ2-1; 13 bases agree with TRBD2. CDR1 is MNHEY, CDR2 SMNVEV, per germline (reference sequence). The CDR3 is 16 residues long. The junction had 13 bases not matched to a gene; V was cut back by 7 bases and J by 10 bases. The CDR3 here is CASTPKALAGGQEQFF. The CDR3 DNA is TGTGCCAGCACCCCCAAGGCACTAGCGGGGGGGCAAGAGCAGTTCTTC.

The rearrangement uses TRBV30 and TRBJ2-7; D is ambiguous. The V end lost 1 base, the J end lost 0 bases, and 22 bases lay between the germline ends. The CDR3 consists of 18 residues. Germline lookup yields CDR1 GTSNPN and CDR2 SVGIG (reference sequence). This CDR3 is CAWSGLREVPSSSYEQYF. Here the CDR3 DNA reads TGTGCCTGGAGTGGATTAAGGGAAGTTCCTTCGAGCTCCTACGAGCAGTACTTC.

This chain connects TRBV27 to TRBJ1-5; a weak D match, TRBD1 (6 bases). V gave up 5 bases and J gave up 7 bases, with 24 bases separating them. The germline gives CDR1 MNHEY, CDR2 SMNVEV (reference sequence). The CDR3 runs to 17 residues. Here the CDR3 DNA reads TGTGCCAGCAGTAAACGCCGGGACACCCATACCGGGCAGCCCCAGCATTTT. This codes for CASSKRRDTHTGQPQHF.